The present T cell receptor (beta chain) was sequenced within a study of CD8 T cells in ankylosing spondylitis. This clonotype occurred a few times. Its specificity is not known. Germline V lookup: CDR1 SGHAT, CDR2 FQDESV (reference sequence). CDR3 size: 13 residues. V lost 8 bases, J lost 5 bases, and 13 bases lay in between. From the 5' RACE reads, TCRdb called clonotypes with MiXCR, one entry per CDR3 protein. The sample has tens of thousands of distinct CDR3 sequences; 6% to 8% are singletons. Overall study results and limits: A TCR beta motif made of fewer than 10 highly homologous variants seemed typical of ankylosing spondylitis blood. There was reportedly significant enrichment of clones that were disease-linked in matched ankylosing spondylitis synovial fluid.

Material: synovial fluid, either unsorted or a sorted T cell fraction (not recorded which). The TCR comes from a male donor with ankylosing spondylitis. The V gene is TRBV11-1, the J gene TRBJ2-1; TRBD1 is a possible D gene (6 bases). The CDR3 bases are TGTGCCAGCGGCCGGGACACCGACAATGAGCAGTTCTTC. This sequence encodes CASGRDTDNEQFF.